The present entry profiles one TCR beta chain with its context. The data were taken from a study of blood T cells in healthy people across ages. CDR1 is ENHRY and CDR2 is SYGVKD in the germline V gene. This CDR3 region has 14 residues. The V gene end was trimmed by 10 bases and the J gene end by 0 bases; junction bases not matched to a gene: 5. It was with a sample-barcoded 5' primer and a J-beta primer mix that a second PCR of roughly 7 to 12 cycles was run. TCRdb itself ran the 5' RACE reads through MiXCR, one entry per CDR3 protein. The sample lists about 1.4 million distinct CDR3 sequences, roughly 60% occurring once. Each donor's blood draw was 7.5 to 10 milliliters of peripheral blood.

The sequence was obtained from a young man in good health. The genes are TRBV10-3 and TRBJ2-3, with TRBD2 identical over 9 bases. Sequences were obtained from blood. CDR3 coding DNA: TGTGCCACGACTAGCGGAACTAGCACAGATACGCAGTATTTT. It is translated as CATTSGTSTDTQYF.